The T cell receptor (beta chain) described here comes from a study of blood T cells in healthy people across ages. This clonotype was seen only once. CDR1 KGHSH and CDR2 LQKENI come from the germline V gene. The CDR3 sequence is 16 residues long. V was pared by 2 bases and J by 3 bases, with 8 bases of the junction left unmatched. Per sample, no less than 5 micrograms of total RNA were extracted. The use of a sample-barcoded 5' primer and a J-beta primer mix characterized a second PCR of roughly 6 to 12 cycles. Through a template-switch adaptor with 12 random nucleotides, each cDNA molecule received a tag. TCRdb recomputed calls from the 5' RACE reads with MiXCR, one row per CDR3 protein. The sample carries 600,000 to 1,000,000 distinct CDR3 sequences, 20% to 25% recorded once. These data were also filed under a second study, of T cells of mothers and their children. As that report states: Reverse transcription into cDNA received all extracted RNA, at approximately 1.6 ug per 15 ul. Persistent microchimeric T cell clones were sought, and none were detected.

This chain joins TRBV18 and TRBJ2-3, with 7 bases fitting TRBD2. The origin of this receptor is a boy between 10 and 17 years old in good health. The sample comprised blood. CDR3 coding DNA: TGTGCCAGCTCACCAGGCGGGAGATCGAGAACAGATACGCAGTATTTT. As protein: CASSPGGRSRTDTQYF.